The 14 T cell receptor beta chains below were found in one sample sequenced in a study of radiation and T cells in renal cell carcinoma. Stated time point: blood 4 weeks post-SBRT, at nephrectomy. Treatment described: 15 Gy SBRT to primary tumor, nephrectomy 4 weeks later. This table comes from immunoSEQ multiplex PCR, and its TCRdb copy is limited to in-frame clones, with some not included. The table shows some 97,000 clones, with around 84% occurring only once. The starting material was blood, obtained from a patient whose treatment included radiotherapy and nephrectomy. Every receptor here comes from a man aged 60-69 years with renal cell carcinoma.

V usage is TRBV19 and J usage is TRBJ2-1, with D possibly TRBD1 on 5 matching bases. The CDR3 is 13 residues long. Per germline, CDR1 LNHDA and CDR2 SQIVND (reference sequence). Between the trimmed V and J ends, which lost 5 bases and 0 bases, there was a span of 5 bases. CDR3: CASSQGSYNEQFF. The CDR3 DNA reads as TGTGCCAGTAGTCAGGGCTCCTACAATGAGCAGTTCTTC.

This clone was seen just once. The chain couples TRBV5-1 to TRBJ1-4; D is perhaps TRBD1 (6 bases). Trimming stripped 4 bases from V and 5 bases from J, with 15 bases between. Germline V gene data show CDR1 as SGHRS and CDR2 as YFSETQ. CDR3 size: 15 residues. CDR3 region: CASSRQQGPNEKLFF. DNA for the CDR3: TGCGCCAGCAGCCGCCAACAGGGTCCGAATGAAAAACTGTTTTTT.

The chain links TRBV6-1 to TRBJ2-1; D ambiguous. Germline V gene lookup returns CDR1 MNHNS and CDR2 SASEGT. This CDR3 comprises 15 residues. V was pared by 7 bases and J by 0 bases, with 13 bases between. The CDR3 DNA sequence: TGTGCCAGCACGCCTGACTTCAGCTCCTACAATGAGCAGTTCTTC. This sequence encodes CASTPDFSSYNEQFF.

This clone was picked up a small number of times. The CDR3 protein is CASSLGGGGNEKLFF. The CDR3 DNA reads as TGTGCCAGCAGCTTGGGAGGAGGAGGGAATGAAAAACTGTTTTTT. The chain employs TRBV5-4 and TRBJ1-4, with D uncertain. Germline V gene lookup returns CDR1 SGHNT and CDR2 YYREEE (reference sequence). The CDR3 contains 15 residues. V shed 0 bases and J shed 5 bases, with 11 bases lying between them.

The chain has TRBV5-1 and TRBJ2-2; TRBD2 matches 8 bases. V shed 0 bases and J 2 bases; nucleotides not matched to a gene: 3. Per germline, CDR1 SGHRS and CDR2 YFSETQ. The CDR3 is made up of 16 amino acids. The CDR3 nucleotides are TGCGCCAGCAGCTTGGTGGGACTAGTTAACACCGGGGAGCTGTTTTTT. It encodes CASSLVGLVNTGELFF.

The chain links TRBV6-6 to TRBJ2-3, with 10 bases lining up with TRBD2. CDR3 length: 15 residues. In germline, CDR1 is MNHNY, CDR2 SVGAGI (reference sequence). With V trimmed by 2 bases and J by 1 base, 0 bases remained unmatched. The CDR3 sequence is CASSYGTSGTDTQYF. CDR3 DNA sequence: TGTGCCAGCAGTTACGGGACTAGCGGCACAGATACGCAGTATTTT.

Note on this clone: The same CDR3 can be traced to other DNA sequences in this sample. The genes are TRBV7-2 and TRBJ2-5; 9 bases map to TRBD2. The germline CDR1 and CDR2 sequences are SGHTA and FQGNSA. With 5 bases clipped from V and 5 bases from J, the junction kept 12 bases outside the gene matches. The CDR3 length is 16 residues. The chain's CDR3 is CASSPPAGGPGETQYF. CDR3 DNA sequence: TGTGCCAGCAGCCCCCCGGCGGGAGGGCCGGGGGAGACCCAGTACTTC. Full variable domain (outside the CDR3, taken from reference TRBV7-2 and TRBJ2-5): GAGVSQSPSNKVTEKGKDVELRCDPISGHTALYWYRQSLGQGLEFLIYFQGNSAPDKSGLPSDRFSAERTGGSVSTLTIQRTQQEDSAVYLCASSPPAGGPGETQYFGPGTRLLVL.

This clone was seen at least ten times. V gene TRBV4-3 combines with J gene TRBJ2-3; 8 positions match TRBD1. Germline loops: CDR1 LGHNA, CDR2 YSLEER. After removal of 0 bases from V and 2 bases from J, the junction contained 4 bases not matched to a gene. The CDR3 loop spans 16 amino acids. Written as DNA, the CDR3 is TGCGCCAGCAGCCAAGATTGGACAGGGACCACAGATACGCAGTATTTT. This encodes CASSQDWTGTTDTQYF.

V usage is TRBV6-5 and J usage is TRBJ2-3, with unresolved D. This CDR3 has 16 amino acids. Trimming shortened V by 0 bases and J by 4 bases, and 14 bases separated the two germline ends. Germline-derived CDR1 and CDR2 are MNHEY and SVGAGI. CDR3 sequence (DNA): TGTGCCAGCAGTTACTCGACCCCTTTCTTCCCAGATACGCAGTATTTT. This sequence encodes CASSYSTPFFPDTQYF.

The rearrangement links TRBV6-4 to TRBJ2-3; possibly TRBD1 for D (6 bases). The CDR3 extends over 14 amino acids. Trimming took 3 bases from V and 1 from J, leaving 8 bases between them. CDR1 is MRHNA and CDR2 is SNTAGT in the germline V gene. CDR3 sequence reads: CASSDSGGTDTQYF. The CDR3 region has the DNA TGTGCCAGCAGTGATTCAGGGGGCACAGATACGCAGTATTTT.

The V and J genes are TRBV19 and TRBJ2-3; D remains ambiguous. The V end was cut by 8 bases, the J end by 0 bases, with 9 bases between. Germline V gives CDR1 LNHDA, CDR2 SQIVND (reference sequence). CDR3 length: 13 residues. CDR3 protein: CASGASSTDTQYF. CDR3 nucleotide sequence: TGTGCCAGTGGTGCCTCTAGCACAGATACGCAGTATTTT.

The chain is built from TRBV7-8 and TRBJ2-1; D possibly corresponds to TRBD2 (6 bases). CDR3 size: 15 residues. Germline loops: CDR1 SGHVS, CDR2 FQNEAQ. With 2 bases removed from V and 0 bases from J, the gap between germline ends came to 8 bases. Here the CDR3 reads CASSLHGSSYNEQFF. DNA for the CDR3: TGTGCCAGCAGCTTACACGGGAGCTCCTACAATGAGCAGTTCTTC.

The CDR3 DNA is TGCGCCACCCTGCGAAACCGGGCCAAAAACACCGGGGAGCTGTTTTTT. Its translation: CATLRNRAKNTGELFF. This chain joins TRBV5-1 and TRBJ2-2; D is unresolved. This CDR3 region has 16 residues. The germline gives CDR1 SGHRS, CDR2 YFSETQ. Trimming shortened V by 9 bases and J by 2 bases, and 20 bases separated the two germline ends. The whole variable domain, filled in from reference TRBV5-1 and TRBJ2-2, reads KAGVTQTPRYLIKTRGQQVTLSCSPISGHRSVSWYQQTPGQGLQFLFEYFSETQRNKGNFPGRFSGRQFSNSRSEMNVSTLELGDSALYLCATLRNRAKNTGELFFGEGSRLTVL.

V usage is TRBV5-1 and J usage is TRBJ2-2, with a tentative D call TRBD1 (5 bases). Trimming stripped 1 base from V and 6 bases from J, with 10 bases between. The CDR3 covers 14 residues. Per the germline V gene, CDR1 is SGHRS and CDR2 is YFSETQ. DNA for the CDR3: TGCGCCAGCAGCTTGAGTCCAGGGCCCGGGGAGCTGTTTTTT. It codes for CASSLSPGPGELFF.